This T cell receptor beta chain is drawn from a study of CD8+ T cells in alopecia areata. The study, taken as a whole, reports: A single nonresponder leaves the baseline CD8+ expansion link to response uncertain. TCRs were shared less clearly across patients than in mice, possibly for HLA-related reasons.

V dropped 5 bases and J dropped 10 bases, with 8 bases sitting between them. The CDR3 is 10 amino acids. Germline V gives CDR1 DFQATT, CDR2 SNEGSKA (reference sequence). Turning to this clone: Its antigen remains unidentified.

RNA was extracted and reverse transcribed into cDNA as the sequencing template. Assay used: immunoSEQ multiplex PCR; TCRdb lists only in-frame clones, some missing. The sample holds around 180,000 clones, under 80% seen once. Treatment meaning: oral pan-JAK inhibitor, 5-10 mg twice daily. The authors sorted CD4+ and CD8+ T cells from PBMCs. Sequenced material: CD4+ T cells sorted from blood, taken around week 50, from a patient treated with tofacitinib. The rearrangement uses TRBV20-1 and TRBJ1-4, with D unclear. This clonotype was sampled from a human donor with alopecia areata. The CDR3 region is CSAQKGKLFF. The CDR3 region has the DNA TGCAGTGCTCAGAAGGGAAAACTGTTTTTT.